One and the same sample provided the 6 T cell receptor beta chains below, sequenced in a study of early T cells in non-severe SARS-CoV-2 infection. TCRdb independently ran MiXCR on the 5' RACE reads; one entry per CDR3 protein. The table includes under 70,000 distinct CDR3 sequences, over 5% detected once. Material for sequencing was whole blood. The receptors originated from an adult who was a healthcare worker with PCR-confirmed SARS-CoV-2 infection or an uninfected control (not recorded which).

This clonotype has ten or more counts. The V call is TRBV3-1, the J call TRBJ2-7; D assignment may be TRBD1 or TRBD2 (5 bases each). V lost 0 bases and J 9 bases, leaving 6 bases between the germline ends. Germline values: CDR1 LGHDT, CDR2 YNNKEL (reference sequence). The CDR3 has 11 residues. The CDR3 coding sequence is TGTGCCAGCAGCCAAGATGGGGGGCAGTACTTC. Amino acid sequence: CASSQDGGQYF.

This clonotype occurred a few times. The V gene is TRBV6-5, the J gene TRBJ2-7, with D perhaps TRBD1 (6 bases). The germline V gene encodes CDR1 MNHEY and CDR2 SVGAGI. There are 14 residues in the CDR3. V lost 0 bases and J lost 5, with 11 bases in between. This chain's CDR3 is CASSYSQGRDEQYF. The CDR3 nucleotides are TGTGCCAGCAGTTACTCCCAGGGGCGCGACGAGCAGTACTTC.

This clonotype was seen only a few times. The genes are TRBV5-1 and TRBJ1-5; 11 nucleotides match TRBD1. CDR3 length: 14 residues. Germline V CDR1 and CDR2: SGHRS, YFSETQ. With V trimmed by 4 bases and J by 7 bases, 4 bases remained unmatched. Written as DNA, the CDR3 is TGCGCCAGCAGCGTGGGACAGGGGGACCAGCCCCAGCATTTT. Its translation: CASSVGQGDQPQHF. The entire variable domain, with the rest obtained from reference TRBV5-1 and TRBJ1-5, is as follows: KAGVTQTPRYLIKTRGQQVTLSCSPISGHRSVSWYQQTPGQGLQFLFEYFSETQRNKGNFPGRFSGRQFSNSRSEMNVSTLELGDSALYLCASSVGQGDQPQHFGDGTRLSIL.

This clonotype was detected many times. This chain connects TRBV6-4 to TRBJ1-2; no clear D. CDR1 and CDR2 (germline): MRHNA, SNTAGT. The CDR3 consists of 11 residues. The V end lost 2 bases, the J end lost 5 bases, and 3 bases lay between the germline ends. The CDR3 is CASSDLYGYTF. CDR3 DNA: TGTGCCAGCAGTGACCTATATGGCTACACCTTC.

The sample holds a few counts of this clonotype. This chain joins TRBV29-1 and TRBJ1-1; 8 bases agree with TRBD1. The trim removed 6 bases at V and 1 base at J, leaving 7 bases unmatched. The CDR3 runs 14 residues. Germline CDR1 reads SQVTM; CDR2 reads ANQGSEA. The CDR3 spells CSVFTGTGNTEAFF. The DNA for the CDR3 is TGCAGCGTGTTTACCGGGACAGGGAACACTGAAGCTTTCTTT.

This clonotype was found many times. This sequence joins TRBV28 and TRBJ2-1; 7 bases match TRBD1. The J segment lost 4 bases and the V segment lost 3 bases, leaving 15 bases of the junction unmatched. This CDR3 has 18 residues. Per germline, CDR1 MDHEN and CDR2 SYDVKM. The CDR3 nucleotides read TGTGCCAGCAGTTTTTCGCAGGCGACAGGGTTGTATTACAATGAGCAGTTCTTC. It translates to CASSFSQATGLYYNEQFF.